Listed here are 5 T cell receptor beta chains from one sample, sequenced in a study of cytomegalovirus exposure and HLA in healthy donors (dated by TCRdb to the late 2010s). Libraries were prepared through the immunoSEQ multiplex PCR assay. A mixture of 60 forward primers for TCR Vbeta segments and 13 reverse primers for TCR Jbeta segments was used in the multiplex PCR. TCRdb provides this immuneACCESS table in a form limited to in-frame rearrangements. Some clones are lacking; in checked studies, under half of them reflect an unresolved V gene, and why the rest are absent is not known. The sample yields roughly 200,000 clones; roughly 80% were counted once. About 1.7% of the sample is taken by the ten largest. The source material was PBMCs. These receptor sequences come from a man aged 50 to 59 in good health and CMV-seronegative.

J is TRBJ1-5 and V is TRBV7-6; possibly TRBD1 for D (5 bases). Germline lookup yields CDR1 SGHVS and CDR2 FNYEAQ. Trimming pared 0 bases from V and 3 bases from J, leaving 15 bases between. The CDR3 is 17 residues long. In nucleotides, the CDR3 is TGTGCCAGCAGCTTAGCGGGGAGGGGCACACTCAATCAGCCCCAGCATTTT. Encoded protein: CASSLAGRGTLNQPQHF.

This clone was seen a handful of times. Within the sample, other DNA sequences also encode this same CDR3. This chain uses TRBV28 with TRBJ2-5; 12 nucleotides match TRBD2. The CDR3 spans 16 residues. Germline lookup yields CDR1 MDHEN and CDR2 SYDVKM. Losses at the gene ends were 5 bases for V and 5 bases for J; bases not matched to a gene: 9. In DNA, the CDR3 is TGTGCCAGCAGTCCTAGCGGGAGGGCCCGTACGGAGACCCAGTACTTC. This codes for CASSPSGRARTETQYF.

The sample holds a few counts of this clone. The chain employs TRBV6-5 and TRBJ1-1; possible D gene TRBD1, 5 bases. V gave up 6 bases and J gave up 4 bases, with 15 bases separating them. From germline, CDR1 is MNHEY and CDR2 SVGAGI. The CDR3 loop spans 14 amino acids. CDR3 DNA: TGTGCCAGCAGGCTTCGTTCAGGGATCACTGAAGCTTTCTTT. Protein: CASRLRSGITEAFF.

CDR3 nucleotides: TGTGCCAGCAGCTTTCCGGGACAGGGGGCTGCTGGGGCCAACGTCCTGACTTTC. It is translated as CASSFPGQGAAGANVLTF. This chain connects TRBV7-9 to TRBJ2-6; 12 bases align to TRBD1. Unmatched junction bases numbered 5, after V lost 3 bases and J lost 2 bases. CDR1 SEHNR and CDR2 FQNEAQ come from the germline V gene (reference sequence). The CDR3 spans 18 residues.

The V gene is TRBV28, the J gene TRBJ1-2, with 10 bases aligning to TRBD1. J lost 3 bases, V lost 5 bases, and 6 bases had no gene match. CDR1 and CDR2 from the germline V gene are MDHEN and SYDVKM. The CDR3 is 15 residues long. The CDR3 region has the DNA TGTGCCAGCAGTCTGCCAGGGACAGGGGACTATGGCTACACCTTC. Amino acid sequence: CASSLPGTGDYGYTF.